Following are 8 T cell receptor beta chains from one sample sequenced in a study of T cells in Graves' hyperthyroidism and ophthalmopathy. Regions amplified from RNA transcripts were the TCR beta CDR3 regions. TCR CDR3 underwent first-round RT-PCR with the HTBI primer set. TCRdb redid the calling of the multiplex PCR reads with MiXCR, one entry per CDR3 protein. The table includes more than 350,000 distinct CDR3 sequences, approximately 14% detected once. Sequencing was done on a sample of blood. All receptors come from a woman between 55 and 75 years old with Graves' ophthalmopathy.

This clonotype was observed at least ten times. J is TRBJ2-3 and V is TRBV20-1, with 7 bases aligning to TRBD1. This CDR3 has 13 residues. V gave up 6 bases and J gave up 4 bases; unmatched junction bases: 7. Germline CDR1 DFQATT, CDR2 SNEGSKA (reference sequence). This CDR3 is CSAALTGSDTQYF. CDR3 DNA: TGCAGTGCGGCGTTGACAGGGTCAGATACGCAGTATTTT.

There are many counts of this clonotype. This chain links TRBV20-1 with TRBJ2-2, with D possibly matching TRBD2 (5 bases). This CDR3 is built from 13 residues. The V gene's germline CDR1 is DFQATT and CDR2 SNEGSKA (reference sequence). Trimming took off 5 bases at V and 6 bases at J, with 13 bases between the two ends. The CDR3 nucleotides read TGCAGTGCTGATCCACGAGCGGCCGGGGAGCTGTTTTTT. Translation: CSADPRAAGELFF.

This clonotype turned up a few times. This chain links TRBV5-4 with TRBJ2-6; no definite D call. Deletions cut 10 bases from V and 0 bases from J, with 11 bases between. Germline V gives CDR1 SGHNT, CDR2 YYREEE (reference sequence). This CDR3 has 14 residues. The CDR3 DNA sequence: TGTGCCGGTGGAAGGAGCTCTGGGGCCAACGTCCTGACTTTC. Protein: CAGGRSSGANVLTF.

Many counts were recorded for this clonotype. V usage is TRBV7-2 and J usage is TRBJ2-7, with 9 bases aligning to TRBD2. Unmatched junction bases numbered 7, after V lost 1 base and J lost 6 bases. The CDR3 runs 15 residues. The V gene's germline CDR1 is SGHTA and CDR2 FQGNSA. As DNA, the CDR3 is TGTGCCAGCAGCTTAGTCGCGAGGCGGGAGGGCGAGCAGTACTTC. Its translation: CASSLVARREGEQYF.

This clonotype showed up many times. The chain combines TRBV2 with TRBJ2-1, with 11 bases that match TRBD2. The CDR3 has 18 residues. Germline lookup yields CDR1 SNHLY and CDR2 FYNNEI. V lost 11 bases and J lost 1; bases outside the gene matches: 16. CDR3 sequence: CAQGRGRSGRGSYNEQFF. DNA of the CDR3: TGTGCCCAAGGCAGGGGGCGTAGCGGGAGGGGATCCTACAATGAGCAGTTCTTC.

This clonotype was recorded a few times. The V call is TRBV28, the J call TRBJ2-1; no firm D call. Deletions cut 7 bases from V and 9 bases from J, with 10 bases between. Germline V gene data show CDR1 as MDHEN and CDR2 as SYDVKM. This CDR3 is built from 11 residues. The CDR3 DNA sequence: TGTGCCAGCAACAAGTTCGCTGAGCAGTTCTTC. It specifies CASNKFAEQFF.

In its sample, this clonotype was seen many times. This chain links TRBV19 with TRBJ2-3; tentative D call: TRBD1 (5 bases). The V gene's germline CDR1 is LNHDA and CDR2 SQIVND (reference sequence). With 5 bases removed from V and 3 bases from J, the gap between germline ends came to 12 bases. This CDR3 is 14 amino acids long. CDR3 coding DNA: TGTGCCAGTAGTTCCCAGGGTGGAACAGATACGCAGTATTTT. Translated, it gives CASSSQGGTDTQYF.

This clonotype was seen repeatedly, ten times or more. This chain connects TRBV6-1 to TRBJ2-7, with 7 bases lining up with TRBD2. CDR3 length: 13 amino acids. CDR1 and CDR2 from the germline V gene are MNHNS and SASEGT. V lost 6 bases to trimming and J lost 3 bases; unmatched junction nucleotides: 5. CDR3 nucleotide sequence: TGTGCCAGCAGCGGACTAGGCTTCTACGAGCAGTACTTC. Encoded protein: CASSGLGFYEQYF.